This entry describes one TCR beta chain. The entry originates in a study of T cell changes during pregnancy in multiple sclerosis. Profiling relied on immunoSEQ multiplex PCR, and the TCRdb table lists in-frame clones only, not all of them. The sample consists of about 67,000 clones, roughly nine tenths of them appearing once. Per germline, CDR1 MNHNS and CDR2 SASEGT. This CDR3 region has 16 residues. J was trimmed by 7 bases and V by 6 bases; bases with no gene match: 12. This TCR was recovered from a female donor with multiple sclerosis, enrolled in a pregnancy study. The sequencing here drew on peripheral blood, taken in the second trimester of pregnancy. The V and J genes are TRBV6-1 and TRBJ1-2; 12 bases line up with TRBD1. CDR3 in DNA: TGTGCCAGCAGGGAAAGTGGGACAGGGGGCGAGGGTGGCTACACCTTC. This translates into CASRESGTGGEGGYTF.